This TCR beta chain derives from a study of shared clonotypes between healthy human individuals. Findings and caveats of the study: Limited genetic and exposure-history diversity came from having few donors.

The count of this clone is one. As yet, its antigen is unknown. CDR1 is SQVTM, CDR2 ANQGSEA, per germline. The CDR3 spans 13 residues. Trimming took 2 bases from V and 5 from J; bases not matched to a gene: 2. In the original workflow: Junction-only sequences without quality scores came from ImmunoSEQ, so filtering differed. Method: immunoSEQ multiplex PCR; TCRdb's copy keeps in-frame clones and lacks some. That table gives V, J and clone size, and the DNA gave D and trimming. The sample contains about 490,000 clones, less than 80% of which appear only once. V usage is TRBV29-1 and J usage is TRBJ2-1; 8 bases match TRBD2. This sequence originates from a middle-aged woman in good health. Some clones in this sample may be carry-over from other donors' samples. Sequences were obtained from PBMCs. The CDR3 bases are TGCAGCGTTGAACTAGCGGGCCACAATGAGCAGTTCTTC. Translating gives CSVELAGHNEQFF.